The 21 T cell receptor beta chains below come from one sample, sequenced in a study of T cell repertoires in cytomegalovirus infection. TCRdb re-called the reads through MiXCR, storing one row per CDR3 protein. Of approximately 730,000 distinct CDR3 sequences detected, roughly 36% appear once; the ten largest clones hold 18%. These receptors are not linked to any known antigen. The sequenced sample was cultured PBMCs, obtained from culture after CMV antigen stimulation. All receptors come from a human donor in good health (CMV status not recorded). Some clones in this sample may be carry-over from other donors' samples.

The chain uses TRBV13 and TRBJ2-7, with TRBD1 matching over 8 bases. The CDR3 sequence is 14 residues long. Germline lookup yields CDR1 PRHDT and CDR2 FYEKMQ (reference sequence). V lost 5 bases to trimming and J lost 2 bases; unmatched junction nucleotides: 5. Here the CDR3 reads CASSDRGNTYEQYF. In nucleotides, the CDR3 is TGTGCCAGCAGCGACAGGGGCAATACCTACGAGCAGTACTTC.

The genes are TRBV4-1 and TRBJ2-1, with 7 positions matching TRBD2. V lost 3 bases and J lost 9; bases outside the gene matches: 14. CDR1 MGHRA and CDR2 YSYEKL come from the germline V gene. The CDR3 totals 16 residues. CDR3 coding DNA: TGCGCCAGCAGCCAGCCTACTAGCGCGGTTTTGGGTGAGCAGTTCTTC. Protein sequence: CASSQPTSAVLGEQFF.

This clonotype appeared once. The chain has TRBV2 and TRBJ2-1; D is uncertain. Trimming cost V 7 bases and J 5 bases, with 18 bases left between them. The CDR3 has 15 amino acids. CDR1 is SNHLY, CDR2 FYNNEI, per germline. CDR3 coding DNA: TGTGCCAGCATCGAACGCTACCTACCCCACAATGAGCAGTTCTTC. Its protein product is CASIERYLPHNEQFF.

There are a few counts of this clonotype. The V call is TRBV12-3 or TRBV12-4, the J call TRBJ2-3; TRBD2 is a possible D gene (6 bases). Trimming left V 2 bases short and J 0 bases short, with 18 bases between. The CDR3 contains 18 residues. The CDR3 DNA follows: TGTGCCAGCAGTTTATCAGTACGCGCGGGACTTAGCACAGATACGCAGTATTTT. Protein: CASSLSVRAGLSTDTQYF.

This clonotype was observed a few times. The chain links TRBV7-4 to TRBJ1-6; 8 bases are shared with TRBD1. J lost 9 bases, V lost 5 bases, and 6 bases had no gene match. The CDR3 is 14 amino acids. Per the germline V gene, CDR1 is SGHVT and CDR2 is SQSDAQ. In DNA form, the CDR3 reads TGTGCCAGCAGCCCCCAGGGGGCAAGTTCACCCCTCCACTTT. Amino acid sequence: CASSPQGASSPLHF. Complete variable domain (other parts from reference TRBV7-4 and TRBJ1-6): GAGVSQSPRYKVAKRGRDVALRCDSISGHVTLYWYRQTLGQGSEVLTYSQSDAQRDKSGRPSGRFSAERPERSVSTLKIQRTEQGDSAVYLCASSPQGASSPLHFGNGTRLTVT.

V usage is TRBV7-8 and J usage is TRBJ1-2, with TRBD1 identical over 7 bases. Germline assignment: CDR1 SGHVS and CDR2 FQNEAQ. This CDR3 spans 18 amino acids. With 5 bases clipped from V and 4 bases from J, the junction kept 19 bases outside the gene matches. Here the CDR3 DNA reads TGTGCCAGCAGCCCACGGTGGGGTAACAAGGGGGCTAGCTATGGCTACACCTTC. This encodes CASSPRWGNKGASYGYTF.

This chain links TRBV6-1 with TRBJ1-1; D not resolved. Germline CDR1 MNHNS, CDR2 SASEGT. The CDR3 is 12 amino acids. The ends were cut back, 8 bases at V and 5 bases at J, with 12 bases in the middle. As DNA, the CDR3 is TGTGCCAGCGGGGAGGCAATTACTGAAGCTTTCTTT. Translating it yields CASGEAITEAFF.

The CDR3 bases are TGTGCCAGCAGCTACTCCCCACCGTCCGAGCAGTACTTC. Translation: CASSYSPPSEQYF. The chain uses TRBV7-4 and TRBJ2-7, with no clear D. The germline gives CDR1 SGHVT, CDR2 SQSDAQ. V lost 4 bases and J 6 bases, leaving 13 bases between the germline ends. The CDR3 is 13 amino acids.

The chain carries TRBV7-6 and TRBJ2-3; 13 nucleotides align to TRBD2. V lost 6 bases to trimming and J lost 3 bases; unmatched junction nucleotides: 9. The CDR3 runs 17 residues. Germline V CDR1 and CDR2: SGHVS, FNYEAQ. The CDR3 DNA reads TGTGCCAGCAGTTTAAGGACTAGCGGGAGTGTTACAGATACGCAGTATTTT. As protein: CASSLRTSGSVTDTQYF.

The chain recombines TRBV20-1 with TRBJ2-3; TRBD2 aligns across 9 bases. With 6 bases clipped from V and 4 bases from J, the junction kept 8 bases outside the gene matches. The CDR3 has 14 amino acids. Germline assignment: CDR1 DFQATT and CDR2 SNEGSKA (reference sequence). This chain's CDR3 is CSAQSGTSPDTQYF. The DNA of the CDR3 is TGCAGTGCCCAGAGCGGGACTAGCCCAGATACGCAGTATTTT.

In its sample, this clonotype was seen a few times. The rearrangement links TRBV7-2 to TRBJ1-1; D is unclear. V gave up 1 base and J gave up 0 bases, with 6 bases separating them. Germline CDR1 SGHTA, CDR2 FQGNSA. This CDR3 has 14 residues. The CDR3: CASSLGNVNTEAFF. The CDR3 nucleotides read TGTGCCAGCAGCTTAGGAAACGTGAACACTGAAGCTTTCTTT.

In this sample, this clonotype turned up a few times. The V call is TRBV12-3 or TRBV12-4, the J call TRBJ2-1; TRBD2 agrees at 7 bases. With V trimmed by 3 bases and J by 5 bases, 7 bases remained unmatched. CDR3 length: 15 amino acids. The CDR3 sequence: CASSLFGGGNNEQFF. As DNA, the CDR3 is TGTGCCAGCAGTTTGTTCGGCGGGGGAAACAATGAGCAGTTCTTC.

The chain links TRBV2 to TRBJ1-2, with 7 bases that match TRBD1. Germline assignment: CDR1 SNHLY and CDR2 FYNNEI. This CDR3 has 15 amino acids. V lost 8 bases, J lost 5 bases, and 14 bases stayed unmatched. CDR3 nucleotide sequence: TGTGCCAGCCCTGGGCGTGGACAGGCCCGGTATGGCTACACCTTC. Its translation: CASPGRGQARYGYTF.

In its sample, this clonotype was seen a few times. This sequence joins TRBV6-6 and TRBJ1-5; no clear D. Per germline, CDR1 MNHNY and CDR2 SVGAGI (reference sequence). Trimming removed 5 bases at V and 5 bases at J, with 7 bases between. CDR3 length: 12 amino acids. The CDR3 sequence: CASSQIYQPQHF. The CDR3, as DNA: TGTGCCAGCAGTCAGATTTATCAGCCCCAGCATTTT.

V and J are TRBV6-2 or TRBV6-3 and TRBJ2-3; TRBD2 might be the D (6 bases). CDR1 is MNHEY, CDR2 SVGEGT, per germline. The V gene lost 2 bases and the J gene lost 6 bases, with 24 bases spanning the gap. The CDR3 runs 18 residues. DNA of the CDR3: TGTGCCAGCAGTTACCCCCTCGCCCCCCGCCGCGGGACGGATACGCAGTATTTT. Protein sequence: CASSYPLAPRRGTDTQYF.

The rearrangement joins TRBV12-3 or TRBV12-4 to TRBJ1-2; D gene ambiguous. V was pared by 6 bases and J by 4 bases, with 18 bases between. The CDR3 is made up of 15 amino acids. The CDR3 DNA reads TGTGCCAGCAGCAAAGAGAGGGTTACCCTCTATGGCTACACCTTC. Protein product: CASSKERVTLYGYTF.

V usage is TRBV6-1 and J usage is TRBJ2-3; 12 bases map to TRBD1. The CDR3 has 16 amino acids. V lost 3 bases, J lost 4 bases, and 5 bases stayed unmatched. Germline CDR1 reads MNHNS; CDR2 reads SASEGT. This CDR3 is CASSEEGQGAPDTQYF. The DNA of the CDR3 is TGTGCCAGCAGTGAGGAGGGACAGGGGGCCCCAGATACGCAGTATTTT.

Here the CDR3 reads CASSPGERELSTQYF. The CDR3, as DNA: TGTGCCAGCTCACCAGGGGAGCGGGAGTTAAGTACGCAGTATTTT. This rearrangement joins TRBV18 to TRBJ2-3, with TRBD2 matching 8 bases. With V trimmed by 2 bases and J by 8 bases, 9 bases remained unmatched. The germline gives CDR1 KGHSH, CDR2 LQKENI. This CDR3 region has 15 residues.

This chain connects TRBV12-3 or TRBV12-4 to TRBJ2-2; TRBD1 agrees at 8 bases. The J segment lost 4 bases and the V segment lost 3 bases, leaving 10 bases of the junction unmatched. CDR3 length: 17 amino acids. The CDR3 DNA reads as TGTGCCAGCAGTTTTGCTCTTGGACAGGGTAGCACCGGGGAGCTGTTTTTT. Protein product: CASSFALGQGSTGELFF.

This chain uses TRBV3-1 with TRBJ2-3; the D is unclear. V lost 3 bases and J 8 bases, leaving 12 bases between the germline ends. The germline CDR1 and CDR2 sequences are LGHDT and YNNKEL (reference sequence). CDR3 length: 13 residues. CDR3 residues: CASSQAPVGTQYF. The CDR3 DNA follows: TGTGCCAGCAGCCAGGCCCCGGTCGGTACGCAGTATTTT.

This clonotype was counted only a few times. Here the CDR3 DNA reads TGCAGCGTTGAAGATCCGTGGGTCTGGGGGGGTTGCGCTGAAGCTTTCTTT. Encoded protein: CSVEDPWVWGGCAEAFF. The chain has TRBV29-1 and TRBJ1-1; weak D call: TRBD1 (5 bases). Deletions cut 0 bases from V and 6 bases from J, with 23 bases between. Germline V gene sequence: CDR1 SQVTM, CDR2 ANQGSEA. The CDR3 has 17 amino acids. The whole variable domain, remainder taken from reference TRBV29-1 and TRBJ1-1, is SAVISQKPSRDICQRGTSLTIQCQVDSQVTMMFWYRQQPGQSLTLIATANQGSEATYESGFVIDKFPISRPNLTFSTLTVSNMSPEDSSIYLCSVEDPWVWGGCAEAFFGQGTRLTVV.